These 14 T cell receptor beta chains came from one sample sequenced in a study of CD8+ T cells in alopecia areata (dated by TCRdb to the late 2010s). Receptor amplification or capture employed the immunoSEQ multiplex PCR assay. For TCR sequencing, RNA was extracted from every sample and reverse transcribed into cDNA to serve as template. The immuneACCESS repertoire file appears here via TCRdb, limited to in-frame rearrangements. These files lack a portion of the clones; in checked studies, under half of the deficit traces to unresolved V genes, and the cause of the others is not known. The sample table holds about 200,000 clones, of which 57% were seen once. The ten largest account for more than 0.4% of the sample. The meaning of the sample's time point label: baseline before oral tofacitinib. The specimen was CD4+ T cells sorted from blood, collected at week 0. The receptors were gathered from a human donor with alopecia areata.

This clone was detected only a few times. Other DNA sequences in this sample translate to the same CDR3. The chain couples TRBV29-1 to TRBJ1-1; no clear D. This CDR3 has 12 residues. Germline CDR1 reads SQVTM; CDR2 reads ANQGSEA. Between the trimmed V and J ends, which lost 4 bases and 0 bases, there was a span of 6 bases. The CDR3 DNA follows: TGCAGCGTTGGTAGGATGAACACTGAAGCTTTCTTT. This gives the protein CSVGRMNTEAFF.

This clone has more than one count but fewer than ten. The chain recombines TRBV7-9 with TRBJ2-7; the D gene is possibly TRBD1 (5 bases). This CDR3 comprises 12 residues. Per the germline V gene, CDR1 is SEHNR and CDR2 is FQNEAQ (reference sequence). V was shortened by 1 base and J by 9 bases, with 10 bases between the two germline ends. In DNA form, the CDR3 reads TGTGCCAGCAGCTTAGATATCCAGGGGCAGTACTTC. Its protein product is CASSLDIQGQYF.

The CDR3 protein is CASSPGTGGINEQFF. The CDR3 bases are TGTGCCAGCAGCCCCGGGACAGGGGGCATCAATGAGCAGTTCTTC. This chain joins TRBV7-7 and TRBJ2-1; 12 nucleotides align to TRBD1. Germline lookup yields CDR1 SSHAT and CDR2 FNYEAQ (reference sequence). The CDR3 has 15 amino acids. V dropped 5 bases and J dropped 6; count of bases not matched to a gene: 5.

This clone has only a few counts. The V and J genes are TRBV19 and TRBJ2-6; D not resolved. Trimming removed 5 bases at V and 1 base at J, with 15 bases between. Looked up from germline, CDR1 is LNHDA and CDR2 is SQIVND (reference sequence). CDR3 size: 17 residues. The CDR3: CASSLRTDGSGANVLTF. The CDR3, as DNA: TGTGCCAGTAGTCTACGGACGGACGGATCTGGGGCCAACGTCCTGACTTTC.

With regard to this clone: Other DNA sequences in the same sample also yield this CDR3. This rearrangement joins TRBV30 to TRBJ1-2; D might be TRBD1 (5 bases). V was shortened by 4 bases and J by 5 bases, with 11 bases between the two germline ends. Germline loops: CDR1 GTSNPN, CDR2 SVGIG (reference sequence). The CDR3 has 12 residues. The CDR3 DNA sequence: TGTGCCTGGACGTCGGGGCCTTATGGCTACACCTTC. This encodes CAWTSGPYGYTF.

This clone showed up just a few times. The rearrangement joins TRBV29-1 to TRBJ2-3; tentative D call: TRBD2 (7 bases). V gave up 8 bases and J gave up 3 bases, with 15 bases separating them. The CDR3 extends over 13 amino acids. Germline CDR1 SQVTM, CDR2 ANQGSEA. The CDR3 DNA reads TGCAGCACTGAGGGGGGGGCAACAGATACGCAGTATTTT. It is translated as CSTEGGATDTQYF.

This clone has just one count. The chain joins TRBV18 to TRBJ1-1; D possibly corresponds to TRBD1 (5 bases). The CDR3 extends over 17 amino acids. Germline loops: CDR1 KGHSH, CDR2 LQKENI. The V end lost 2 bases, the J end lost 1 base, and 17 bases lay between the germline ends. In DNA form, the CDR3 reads TGTGCCAGCTCACCAGGGAAGGGGCTAGGGAGGAACACTGAAGCTTTCTTT. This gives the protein CASSPGKGLGRNTEAFF.

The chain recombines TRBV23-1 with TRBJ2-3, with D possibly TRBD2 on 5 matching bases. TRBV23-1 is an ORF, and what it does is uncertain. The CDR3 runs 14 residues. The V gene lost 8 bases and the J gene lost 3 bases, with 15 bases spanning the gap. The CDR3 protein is CASGDPRGTDTQYF. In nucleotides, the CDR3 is TGCGCCAGCGGCGACCCCAGAGGGACAGATACGCAGTATTTT.

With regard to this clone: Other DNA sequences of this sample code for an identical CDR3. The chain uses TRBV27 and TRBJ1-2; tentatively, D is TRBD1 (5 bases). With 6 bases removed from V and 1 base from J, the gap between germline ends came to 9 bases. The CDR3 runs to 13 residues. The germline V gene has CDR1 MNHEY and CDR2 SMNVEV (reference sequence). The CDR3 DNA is TGTGCCAGCAGCCGGGACGGTAACTATGGCTACACCTTC. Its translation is CASSRDGNYGYTF.

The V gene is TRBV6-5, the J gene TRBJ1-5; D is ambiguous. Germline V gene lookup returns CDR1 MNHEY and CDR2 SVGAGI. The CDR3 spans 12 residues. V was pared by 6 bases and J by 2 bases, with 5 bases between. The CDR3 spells CASRVGNQPQHF. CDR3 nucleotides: TGTGCCAGCAGGGTGGGCAATCAGCCCCAGCATTTT.

CDR3 sequence: CSVRRTSGRANEQFF. CDR3 bases: TGCAGCGTCCGTCGGACTAGCGGGAGGGCAAATGAGCAGTTCTTC. The rearrangement links TRBV29-1 to TRBJ2-1; 15 bases are shared with TRBD2. V lost 6 bases and J lost 7; bases outside the gene matches: 7. The germline gives CDR1 SQVTM, CDR2 ANQGSEA. CDR3 length: 15 amino acids.

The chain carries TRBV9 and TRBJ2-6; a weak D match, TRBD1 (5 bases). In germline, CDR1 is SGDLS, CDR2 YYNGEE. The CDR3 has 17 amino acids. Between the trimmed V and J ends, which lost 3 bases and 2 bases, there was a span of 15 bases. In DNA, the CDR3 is TGTGCCAGCAGCGGTCCCTCAGGGATCCCTGGGGCCAACGTCCTGACTTTC. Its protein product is CASSGPSGIPGANVLTF.

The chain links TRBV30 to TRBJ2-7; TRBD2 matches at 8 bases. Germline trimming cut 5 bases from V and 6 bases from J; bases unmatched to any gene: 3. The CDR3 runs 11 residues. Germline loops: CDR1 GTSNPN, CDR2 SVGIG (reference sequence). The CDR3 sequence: CAWGGGLEQYF. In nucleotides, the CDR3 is TGTGCCTGGGGCGGGGGGCTCGAGCAGTACTTC.

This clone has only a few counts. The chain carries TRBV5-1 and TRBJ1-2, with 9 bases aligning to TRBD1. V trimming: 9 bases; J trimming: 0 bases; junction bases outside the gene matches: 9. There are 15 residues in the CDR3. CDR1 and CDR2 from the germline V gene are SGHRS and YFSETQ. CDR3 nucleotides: TGCGCCACCAAACCGGGACAGGGAACTAACTATGGCTACACCTTC. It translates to CATKPGQGTNYGYTF.